The clone carrying this T cell receptor (beta chain) was counted between two and nine times. The target antigen is unknown. The data originate from a study of T cell repertoires in cytomegalovirus infection. Turning to the study itself: Recently identified HLA-C-restricted CMV epitopes and well-studied HLA-B-restricted CMV epitopes were used by the study. Public TCR beta signatures marked donors with CMV infection and the matching HLA.

MiXCR was run by TCRdb on the reads, yielding one entry per CDR3 protein. The profile shows around 900,000 distinct CDR3 sequences, around 32% of them singletons. Study-wide findings and caveats: HLA-C-restricted CMV-specific TCR beta clonotypes were dominant in the ex vivo response.

CDR1 and CDR2 (germline): SNHLY, FYNNEI. The length of the CDR3 is 11 residues. The V end was cut by 6 bases, the J end by 8 bases, with 10 bases between. The sequence came from a human donor in good health (CMV status not recorded). Some clones in this sample may be carry-over from other donors' samples. The sample here was cultured CD8+ T cells from PBMCs, taken from culture after CMV antigen stimulation. The rearrangement links TRBV2 to TRBJ1-1; the D gene is possibly TRBD1 (5 bases). The CDR3 reads CASRGHWEAFF. As DNA, the CDR3 is TGTGCCAGCAGAGGACATTGGGAAGCTTTCTTT.